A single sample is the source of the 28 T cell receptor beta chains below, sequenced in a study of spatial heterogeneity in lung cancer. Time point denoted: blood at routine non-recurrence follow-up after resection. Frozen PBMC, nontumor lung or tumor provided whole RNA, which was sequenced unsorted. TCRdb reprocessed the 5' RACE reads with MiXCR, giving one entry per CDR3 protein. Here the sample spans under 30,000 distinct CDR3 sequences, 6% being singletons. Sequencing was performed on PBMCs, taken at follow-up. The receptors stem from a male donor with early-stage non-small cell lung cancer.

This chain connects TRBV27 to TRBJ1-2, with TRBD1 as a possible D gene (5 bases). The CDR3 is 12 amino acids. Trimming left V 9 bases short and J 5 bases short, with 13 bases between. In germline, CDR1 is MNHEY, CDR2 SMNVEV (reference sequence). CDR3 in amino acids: CASGDGIYGYTF. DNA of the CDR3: TGTGCCAGTGGGGACGGGATATATGGCTACACCTTC.

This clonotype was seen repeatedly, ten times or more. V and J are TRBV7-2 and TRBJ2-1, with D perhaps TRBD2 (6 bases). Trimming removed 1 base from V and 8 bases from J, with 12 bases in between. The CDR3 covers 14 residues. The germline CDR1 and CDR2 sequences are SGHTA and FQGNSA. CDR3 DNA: TGTGCCAGCAGCTTAGAACTAGCAGGACATGAGCAGTTCTTC. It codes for CASSLELAGHEQFF.

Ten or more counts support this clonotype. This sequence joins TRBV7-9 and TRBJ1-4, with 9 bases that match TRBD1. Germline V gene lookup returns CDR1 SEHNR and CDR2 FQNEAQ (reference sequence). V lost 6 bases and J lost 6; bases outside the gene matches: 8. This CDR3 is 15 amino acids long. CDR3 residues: CASRTTYRGHEKLFF. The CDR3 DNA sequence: TGTGCCAGCAGGACCACTTACAGGGGGCATGAAAAACTGTTTTTT.

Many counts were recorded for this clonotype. CDR3 residues: CSARDPLVPTDTQYF. CDR3 sequence (DNA): TGCAGTGCTAGAGACCCACTAGTTCCAACAGATACGCAGTATTTT. The genes are TRBV20-1 and TRBJ2-3, with a weak D call TRBD2 (5 bases). CDR3 length: 15 amino acids. V dropped 0 bases and J dropped 3 bases, with 13 bases sitting between them. Germline-derived CDR1 and CDR2 are DFQATT and SNEGSKA (reference sequence).

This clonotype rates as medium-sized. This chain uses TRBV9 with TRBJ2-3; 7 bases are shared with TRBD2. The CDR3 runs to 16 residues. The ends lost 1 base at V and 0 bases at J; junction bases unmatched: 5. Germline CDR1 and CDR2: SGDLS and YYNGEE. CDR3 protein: CASSVREAGSTDTQYF. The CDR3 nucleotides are TGTGCCAGCAGCGTACGTGAAGCGGGAAGCACAGATACGCAGTATTTT. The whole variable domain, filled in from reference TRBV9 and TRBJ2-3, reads DSGVTQTPKHLITATGQRVTLRCSPRSGDLSVYWYQQSLDQGLQFLIQYYNGEERAKGNILERFSAQQFPDLHSELNLSSLELGDSALYFCASSVREAGSTDTQYFGPGTRLTVL.

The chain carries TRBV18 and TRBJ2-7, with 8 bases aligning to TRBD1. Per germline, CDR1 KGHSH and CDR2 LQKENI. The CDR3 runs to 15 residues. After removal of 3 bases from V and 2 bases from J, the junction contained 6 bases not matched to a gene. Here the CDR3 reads CASSPTLGQAYEQYV. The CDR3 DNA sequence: TGTGCCAGCTCACCGACCCTGGGACAGGCCTACGAGCAGTACGTC.

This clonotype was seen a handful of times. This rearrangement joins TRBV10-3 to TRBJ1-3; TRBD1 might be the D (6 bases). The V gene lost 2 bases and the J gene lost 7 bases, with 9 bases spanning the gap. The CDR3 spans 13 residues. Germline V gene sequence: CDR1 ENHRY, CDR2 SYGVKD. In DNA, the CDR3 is TGTGCCATCAGTGAGACAGGGCGGAACACCATATATTTT. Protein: CAISETGRNTIYF.

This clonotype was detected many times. In DNA form, the CDR3 reads TGCAGCGTCCCGGGACATAGGTACAATGAGCAGTTCTTC. Translation: CSVPGHRYNEQFF. V is TRBV29-1 and J is TRBJ2-1; the D gene is possibly TRBD1 (6 bases). CDR3 length equals 13 residues. CDR1 is SQVTM and CDR2 is ANQGSEA in the germline V gene. The V gene lost 6 bases and the J gene lost 4 bases, with 13 bases spanning the gap.

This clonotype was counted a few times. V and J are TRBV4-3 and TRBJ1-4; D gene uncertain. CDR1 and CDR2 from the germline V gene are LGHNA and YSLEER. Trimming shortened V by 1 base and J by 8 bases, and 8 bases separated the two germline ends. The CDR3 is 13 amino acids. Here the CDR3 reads CASSQGIGEKLFF. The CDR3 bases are TGCGCCAGCAGCCAAGGGATCGGAGAAAAACTGTTTTTT.

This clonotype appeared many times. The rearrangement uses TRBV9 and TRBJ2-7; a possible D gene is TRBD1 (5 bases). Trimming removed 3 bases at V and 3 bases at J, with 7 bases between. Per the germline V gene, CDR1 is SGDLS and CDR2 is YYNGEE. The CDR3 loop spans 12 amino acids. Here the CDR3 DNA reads TGTGCCAGCAGCGCCCAGGGCTACGAGCAGTACTTC. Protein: CASSAQGYEQYF.

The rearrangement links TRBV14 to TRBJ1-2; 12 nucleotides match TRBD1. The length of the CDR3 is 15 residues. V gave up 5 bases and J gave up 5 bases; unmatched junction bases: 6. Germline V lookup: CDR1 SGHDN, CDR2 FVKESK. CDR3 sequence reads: CASSSGTGGWYGYTF. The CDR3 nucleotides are TGTGCCAGCAGCTCCGGGACAGGGGGCTGGTATGGCTACACCTTC. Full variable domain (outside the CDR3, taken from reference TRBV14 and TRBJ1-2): EAGVTQFPSHSVIEKGQTVTLRCDPISGHDNLYWYRRVMGKEIKFLLHFVKESKQDESGMPNNRFLAERTGGTYSTLKVQPAELEDSGVYFCASSSGTGGWYGYTFGSGTRLTVV.

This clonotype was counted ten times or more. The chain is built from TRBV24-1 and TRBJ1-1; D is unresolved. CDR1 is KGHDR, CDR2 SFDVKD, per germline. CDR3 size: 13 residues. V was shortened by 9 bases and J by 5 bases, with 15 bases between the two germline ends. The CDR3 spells CATADLSGTEAFF. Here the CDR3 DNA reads TGTGCCACCGCGGATCTTTCGGGGACTGAAGCTTTCTTT.

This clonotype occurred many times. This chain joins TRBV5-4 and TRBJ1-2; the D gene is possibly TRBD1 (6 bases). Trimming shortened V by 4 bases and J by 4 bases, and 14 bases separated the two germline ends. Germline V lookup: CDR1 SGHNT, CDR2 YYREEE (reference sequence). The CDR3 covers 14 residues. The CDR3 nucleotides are TGTGCCAGCAGCCCGACAGGTTTTCCCTATGGCTACACCTTC. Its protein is CASSPTGFPYGYTF.

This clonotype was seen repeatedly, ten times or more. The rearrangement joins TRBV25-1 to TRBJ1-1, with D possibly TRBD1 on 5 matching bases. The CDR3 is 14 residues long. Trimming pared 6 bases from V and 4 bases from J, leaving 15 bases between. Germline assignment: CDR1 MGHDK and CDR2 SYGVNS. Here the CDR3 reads CASRGPMGVTEAFF. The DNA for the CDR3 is TGTGCCAGCAGGGGGCCAATGGGGGTCACTGAAGCTTTCTTT.

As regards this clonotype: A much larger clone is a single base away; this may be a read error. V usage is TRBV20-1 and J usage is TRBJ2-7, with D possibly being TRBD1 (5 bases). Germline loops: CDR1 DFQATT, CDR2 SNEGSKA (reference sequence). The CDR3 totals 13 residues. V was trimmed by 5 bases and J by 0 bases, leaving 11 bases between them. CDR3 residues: CSASQVSSYEQYV. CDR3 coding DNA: TGCAGTGCTTCACAGGTGAGCTCCTACGAGCAGTACGTC.

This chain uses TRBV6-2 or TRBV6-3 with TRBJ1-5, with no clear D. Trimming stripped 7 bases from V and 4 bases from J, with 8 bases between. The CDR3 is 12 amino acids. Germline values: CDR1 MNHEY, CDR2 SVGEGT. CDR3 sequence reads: CASMDPNQPQHF. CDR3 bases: TGTGCCAGCATGGACCCGAATCAGCCCCAGCATTTT.

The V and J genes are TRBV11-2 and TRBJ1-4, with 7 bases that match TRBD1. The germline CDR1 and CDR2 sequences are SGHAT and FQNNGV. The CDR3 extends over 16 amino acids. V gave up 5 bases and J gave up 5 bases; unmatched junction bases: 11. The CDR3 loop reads CASSPHIGGRNEKLFF. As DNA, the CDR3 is TGTGCCAGCAGCCCCCATATAGGGGGCCGAAATGAAAAACTGTTTTTT.

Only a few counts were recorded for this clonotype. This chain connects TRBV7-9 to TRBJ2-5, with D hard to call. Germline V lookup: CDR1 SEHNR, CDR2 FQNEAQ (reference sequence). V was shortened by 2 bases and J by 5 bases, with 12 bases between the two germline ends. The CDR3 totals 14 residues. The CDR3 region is CASSLKNQEETQYF. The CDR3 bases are TGTGCCAGCAGCTTAAAAAATCAGGAGGAGACCCAGTACTTC.

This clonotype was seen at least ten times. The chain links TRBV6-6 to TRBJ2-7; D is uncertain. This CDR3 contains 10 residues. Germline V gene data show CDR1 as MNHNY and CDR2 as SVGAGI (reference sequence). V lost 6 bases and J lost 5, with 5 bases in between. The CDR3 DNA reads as TGTGCCAGCAGAAAAAACGAGCAGTACTTC. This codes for CASRKNEQYF.

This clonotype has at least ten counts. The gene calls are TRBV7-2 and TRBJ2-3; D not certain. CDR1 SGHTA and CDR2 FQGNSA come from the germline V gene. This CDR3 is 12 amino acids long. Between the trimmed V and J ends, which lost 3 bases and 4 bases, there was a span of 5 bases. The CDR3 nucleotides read TGTGCCAGCAGCTTGTCTGCAGATACGCAGTATTTT. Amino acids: CASSLSADTQYF.

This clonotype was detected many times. Here the CDR3 reads CASSLGEGEQFF. As DNA, the CDR3 is TGTGCCAGCTCCCTGGGGGAAGGTGAGCAGTTCTTC. V usage is TRBV7-3 and J usage is TRBJ2-1; the D call may be TRBD1 or TRBD2 (5 bases each). The V gene's germline CDR1 is SGHTA and CDR2 FQGTGA. The CDR3 spans 12 residues. V gave up 8 bases and J gave up 9 bases, with 14 bases separating them.

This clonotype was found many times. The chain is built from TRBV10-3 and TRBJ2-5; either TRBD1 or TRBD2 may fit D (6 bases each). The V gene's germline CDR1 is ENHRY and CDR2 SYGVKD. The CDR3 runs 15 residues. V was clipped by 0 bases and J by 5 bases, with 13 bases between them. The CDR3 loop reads CAISESGGGYETQYF. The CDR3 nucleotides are TGTGCCATCAGTGAGTCCGGAGGGGGGTACGAGACCCAGTACTTC.

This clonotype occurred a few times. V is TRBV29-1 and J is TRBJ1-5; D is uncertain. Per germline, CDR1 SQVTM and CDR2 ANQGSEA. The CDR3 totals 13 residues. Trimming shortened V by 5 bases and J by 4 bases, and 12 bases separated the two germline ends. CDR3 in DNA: TGCAGCGTTACAATGGGTGGAAATCAGCCCCAGCATTTT. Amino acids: CSVTMGGNQPQHF.

CDR3 in DNA: TGTGCCAGCAGCGGACGACAGGGTCACGAGCAGTACGTC. It is translated as CASSGRQGHEQYV. J is TRBJ2-7 and V is TRBV7-9; 7 bases align to TRBD1. V dropped 5 bases and J dropped 5; count of bases not matched to a gene: 6. The length of the CDR3 is 13 residues. Germline V gene data show CDR1 as SEHNR and CDR2 as FQNEAQ (reference sequence).

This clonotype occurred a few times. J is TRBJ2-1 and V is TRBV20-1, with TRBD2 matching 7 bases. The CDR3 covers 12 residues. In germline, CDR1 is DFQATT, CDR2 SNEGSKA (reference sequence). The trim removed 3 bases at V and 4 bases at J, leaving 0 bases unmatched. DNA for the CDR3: TGCAGTGCTAGCGGGGGGTACAATGAGCAGTTCTTC. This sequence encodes CSASGGYNEQFF.

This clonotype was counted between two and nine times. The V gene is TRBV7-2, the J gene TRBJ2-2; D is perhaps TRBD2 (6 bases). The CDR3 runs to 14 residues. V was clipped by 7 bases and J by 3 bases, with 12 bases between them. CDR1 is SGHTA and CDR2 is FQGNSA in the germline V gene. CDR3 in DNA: TGTGCCAGCATGCGGGGCATGGACACCGGGGAGCTGTTTTTT. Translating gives CASMRGMDTGELFF.

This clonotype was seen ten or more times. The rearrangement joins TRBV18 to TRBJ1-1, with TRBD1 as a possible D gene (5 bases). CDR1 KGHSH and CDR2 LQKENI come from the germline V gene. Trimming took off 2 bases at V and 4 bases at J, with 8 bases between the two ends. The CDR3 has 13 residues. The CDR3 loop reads CASSPGASTEAFF. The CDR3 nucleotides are TGTGCCAGCTCACCAGGGGCGAGCACTGAAGCTTTCTTT.

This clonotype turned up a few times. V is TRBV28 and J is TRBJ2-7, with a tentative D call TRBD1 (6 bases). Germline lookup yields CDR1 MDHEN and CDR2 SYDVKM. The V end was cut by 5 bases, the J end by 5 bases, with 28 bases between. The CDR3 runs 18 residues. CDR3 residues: CASSRIQGRELSFHEQYV. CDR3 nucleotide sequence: TGTGCCAGCAGTCGTATACAGGGTAGGGAATTGAGTTTCCACGAGCAGTACGTC.